This T cell receptor (beta chain) was captured by sequencing in a study of blood T cell repertoires in COVID-19. Only in-frame clones appear in the TCRdb table, and some are missing; sequencing was by immunoSEQ multiplex PCR. The sample has just over 300,000 clones, roughly 87% seen once. V lost 3 bases and J 4 bases, leaving 12 bases between the germline ends. The CDR3 totals 15 residues. CDR1 and CDR2 (germline): SEHNR, FQNEAQ (reference sequence). The source is a woman between 18 and 30 years old who had recovered from COVID-19. The sequenced material came from PBMCs or T cells enriched from blood (not recorded which). V and J are TRBV7-9 and TRBJ1-4; possibly TRBD1 for D (5 bases). CDR3 amino acids: CASSLGGRSNEKLFF. DNA for the CDR3: TGTGCCAGCAGCTTGGGGGGGAGGAGTAATGAAAAACTGTTTTTT. The full variable domain, completed using reference TRBV7-9 and TRBJ1-4, is DTGVSQNPRHKITKRGQNVTFRCDPISEHNRLYWYRQTLGQGPEFLTYFQNEAQLEKSRLLSDRFSAERPKGSFSTLEIQRTEQGDSAMYLCASSLGGRSNEKLFFGSGTQLSVL.